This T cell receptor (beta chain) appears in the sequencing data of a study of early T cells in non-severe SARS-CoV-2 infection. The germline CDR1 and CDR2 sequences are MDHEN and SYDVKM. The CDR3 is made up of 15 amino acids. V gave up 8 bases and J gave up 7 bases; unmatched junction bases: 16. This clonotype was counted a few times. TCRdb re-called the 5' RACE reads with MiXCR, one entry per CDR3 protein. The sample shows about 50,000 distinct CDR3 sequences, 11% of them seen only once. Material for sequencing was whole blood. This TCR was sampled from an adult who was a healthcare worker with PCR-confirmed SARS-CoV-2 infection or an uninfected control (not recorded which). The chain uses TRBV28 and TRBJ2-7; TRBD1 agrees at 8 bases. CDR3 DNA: TGTGCCAGCCTGTATGGGGGTCAGGGGGCTGGGGAGCAGTACTTC. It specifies CASLYGGQGAGEQYF. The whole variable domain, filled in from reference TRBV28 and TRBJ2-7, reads DVKVTQSSRYLVKRTGEKVFLECVQDMDHENMFWYRQDPGLGLRLIYFSYDVKMKEKGDIPEGYSVSREKKERFSLILESASTNQTSMYLCASLYGGQGAGEQYFGPGTRLTVT.